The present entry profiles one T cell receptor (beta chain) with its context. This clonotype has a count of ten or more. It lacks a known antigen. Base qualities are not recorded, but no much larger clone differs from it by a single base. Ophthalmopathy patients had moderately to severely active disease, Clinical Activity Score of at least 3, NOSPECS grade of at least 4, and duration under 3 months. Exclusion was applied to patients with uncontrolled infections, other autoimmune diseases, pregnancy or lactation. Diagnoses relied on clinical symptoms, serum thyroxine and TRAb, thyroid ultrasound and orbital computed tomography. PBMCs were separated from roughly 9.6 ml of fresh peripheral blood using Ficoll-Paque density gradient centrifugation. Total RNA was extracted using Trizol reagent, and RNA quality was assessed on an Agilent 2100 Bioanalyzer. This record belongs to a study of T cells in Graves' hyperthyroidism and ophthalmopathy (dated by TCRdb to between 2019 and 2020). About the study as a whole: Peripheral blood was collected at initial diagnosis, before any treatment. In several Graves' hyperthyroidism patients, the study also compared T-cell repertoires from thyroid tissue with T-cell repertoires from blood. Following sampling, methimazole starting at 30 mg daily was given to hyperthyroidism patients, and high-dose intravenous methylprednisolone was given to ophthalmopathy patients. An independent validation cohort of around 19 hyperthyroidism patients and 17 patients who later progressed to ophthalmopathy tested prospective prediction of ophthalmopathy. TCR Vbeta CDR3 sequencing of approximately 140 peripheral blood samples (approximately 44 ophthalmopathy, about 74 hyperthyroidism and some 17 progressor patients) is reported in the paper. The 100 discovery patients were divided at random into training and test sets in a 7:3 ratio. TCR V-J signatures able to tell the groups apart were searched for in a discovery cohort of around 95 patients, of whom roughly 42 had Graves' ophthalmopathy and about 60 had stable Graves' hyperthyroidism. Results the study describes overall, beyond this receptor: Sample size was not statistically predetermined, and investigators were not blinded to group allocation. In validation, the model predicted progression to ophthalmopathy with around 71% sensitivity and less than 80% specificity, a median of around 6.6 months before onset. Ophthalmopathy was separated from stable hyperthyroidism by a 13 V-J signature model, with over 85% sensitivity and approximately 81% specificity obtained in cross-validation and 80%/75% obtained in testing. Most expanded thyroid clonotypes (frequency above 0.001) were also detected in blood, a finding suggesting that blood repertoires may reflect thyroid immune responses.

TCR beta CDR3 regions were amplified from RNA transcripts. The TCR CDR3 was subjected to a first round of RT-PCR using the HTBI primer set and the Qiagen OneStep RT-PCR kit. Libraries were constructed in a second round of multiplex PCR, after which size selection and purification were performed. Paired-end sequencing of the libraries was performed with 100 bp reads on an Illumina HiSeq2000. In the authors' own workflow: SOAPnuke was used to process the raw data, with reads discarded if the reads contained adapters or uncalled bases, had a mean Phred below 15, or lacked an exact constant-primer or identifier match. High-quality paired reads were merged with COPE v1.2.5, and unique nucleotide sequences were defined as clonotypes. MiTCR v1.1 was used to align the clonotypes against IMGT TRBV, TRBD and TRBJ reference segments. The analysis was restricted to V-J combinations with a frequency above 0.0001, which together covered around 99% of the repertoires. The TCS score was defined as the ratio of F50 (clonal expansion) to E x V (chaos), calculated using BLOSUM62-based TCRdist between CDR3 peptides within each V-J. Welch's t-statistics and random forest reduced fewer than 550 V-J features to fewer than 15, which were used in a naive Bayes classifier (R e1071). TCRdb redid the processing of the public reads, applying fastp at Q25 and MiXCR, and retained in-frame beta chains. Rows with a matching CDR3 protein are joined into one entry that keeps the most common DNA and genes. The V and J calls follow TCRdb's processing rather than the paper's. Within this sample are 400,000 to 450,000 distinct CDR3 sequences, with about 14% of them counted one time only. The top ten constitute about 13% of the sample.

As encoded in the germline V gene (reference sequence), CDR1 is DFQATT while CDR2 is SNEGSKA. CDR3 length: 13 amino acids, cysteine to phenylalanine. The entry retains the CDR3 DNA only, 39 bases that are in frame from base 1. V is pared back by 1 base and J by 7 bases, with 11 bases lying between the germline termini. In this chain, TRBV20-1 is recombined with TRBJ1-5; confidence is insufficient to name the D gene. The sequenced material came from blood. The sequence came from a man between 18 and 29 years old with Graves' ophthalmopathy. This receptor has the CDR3 CSARAGQAQPQHF. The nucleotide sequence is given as TGCAGTGCTAGAGCTGGCCAAGCCCAGCCCCAGCATTTT.